A single sample is the source of the 21 T cell receptor beta chains below, sequenced in a study of early T cells in non-severe SARS-CoV-2 infection. MiXCR, run by TCRdb on the 5' RACE reads, gives a single entry per CDR3 protein. The sample records about 59,000 distinct CDR3 sequences, about 12% being singletons. Sequencing was performed on whole blood, taken at baseline. These receptors originate from an adult who was a healthcare worker with PCR-confirmed SARS-CoV-2 infection or an uninfected control (not recorded which).

This clonotype was seen a few times. The chain couples TRBV29-1 to TRBJ1-6, with 7 nucleotides matching TRBD1. Losses at the gene ends were 6 bases for V and 16 bases for J; bases not matched to a gene: 12. The germline gives CDR1 SQVTM, CDR2 ANQGSEA. The CDR3 loop spans 12 amino acids. CDR3 sequence: CSVRQGLGDLHF. Written as DNA, the CDR3 is TGCAGCGTGAGACAGGGCCTAGGAGATCTCCACTTT.

The chain carries TRBV6-2 or TRBV6-3 and TRBJ2-7, with TRBD2 identical over 7 bases. V lost 2 bases, J lost 9 bases, and 4 bases stayed unmatched. The CDR3 has 12 amino acids. Looked up from germline, CDR1 is MNHEY and CDR2 is SVGEGT. The CDR3 protein is CASSYGEGGQYF. In DNA, the CDR3 is TGTGCCAGCAGTTACGGGGAGGGCGGGCAGTACTTC.

The chain carries TRBV19 and TRBJ2-2; perhaps TRBD2 as D (6 bases). This CDR3 is built from 14 residues. Between the trimmed V and J ends, which lost 5 bases and 6 bases, there was a span of 13 bases. CDR1 LNHDA and CDR2 SQIVND come from the germline V gene (reference sequence). The DNA of the CDR3 is TGTGCCAGTAGTGTCGGTACTAGCTCCGGGGAGCTGTTTTTT. Its protein product is CASSVGTSSGELFF.

In its sample, this clonotype was seen a few times. This chain uses TRBV10-3 with TRBJ1-1; 7 bases are shared with TRBD1. CDR1 is ENHRY, CDR2 SYGVKD, per germline. V lost 7 bases to trimming and J lost 5 bases; unmatched junction nucleotides: 4. The CDR3 is 12 amino acids. This CDR3 is CAITQGGTEAFF. In DNA, the CDR3 is TGTGCCATCACCCAGGGGGGGACTGAAGCTTTCTTT.

This clonotype occurred many times. The rearrangement joins TRBV2 to TRBJ2-1; a weak D match, TRBD1 (6 bases). V was shortened by 7 bases and J by 4 bases, with 23 bases between the two germline ends. Germline values: CDR1 SNHLY, CDR2 FYNNEI. This CDR3 comprises 17 residues. CDR3 loop: CASNPGGRGSDYNEQFF. CDR3 DNA: TGTGCCAGCAACCCTGGGGGTAGGGGGTCGGATTACAATGAGCAGTTCTTC.

Only a few counts were recorded for this clonotype. This chain joins TRBV6-1 and TRBJ2-7; perhaps TRBD1 as D (6 bases). Germline V lookup: CDR1 MNHNS, CDR2 SASEGT. V was shortened by 4 bases and J by 0 bases, with 10 bases between the two germline ends. The CDR3 totals 14 residues. The CDR3 protein is CASSVAGVSYEQYF. The CDR3 DNA sequence: TGTGCCAGCAGTGTGGCAGGGGTCTCCTACGAGCAGTACTTC.

The sample holds many counts of this clonotype. V is TRBV7-8 and J is TRBJ1-2; D ambiguous. Germline V lookup: CDR1 SGHVS, CDR2 FQNEAQ. Trimming cost V 3 bases and J 3 bases, with 8 bases left between them. The CDR3 sequence is 13 residues long. Here the CDR3 reads CASSFEDYYGYTF. In DNA form, the CDR3 reads TGTGCCAGCAGCTTTGAGGATTACTATGGCTACACCTTC.

On this clonotype itself: An end of the junction does not agree with germline; a read error may underlie this. The chain joins TRBV6-5 to TRBJ2-3, with 10 bases aligning to TRBD1. Germline V gene sequence: CDR1 MNHEY, CDR2 SVGAGI. The CDR3 totals 11 residues. The CDR3 spells CASSPGTGAHF. CDR3 coding DNA: TGTGCCAGCAGTCCCGGGACAGGGGCGCATTTT.

The table lists this clonotype with many counts. The chain couples TRBV28 to TRBJ1-5; D unclear. Germline V CDR1 and CDR2: MDHEN, SYDVKM. Deletions cut 2 bases from V and 2 bases from J, with 10 bases between. The CDR3 loop spans 15 amino acids. The CDR3 DNA sequence: TGTGCCAGCAGTTTAGCGGGTGGGGGCAATCAGCCCCAGCATTTT. This gives the protein CASSLAGGGNQPQHF.

In this sample, this clonotype turned up a few times. The chain recombines TRBV6-5 with TRBJ2-5, with TRBD2 matching over 8 bases. CDR1 is MNHEY, CDR2 SVGAGI, per germline. The CDR3 runs 13 residues. Unmatched junction bases numbered 8, after V lost 9 bases and J lost 5 bases. The CDR3 DNA is TGTGCCAGTAGCAGTAGCGGGATGGAGACCCAGTACTTC. Residues: CASSSSGMETQYF.

The CDR3 nucleotides are TGTGCCAGCAGCTTAGGCCCGAGGGATACGCAGTATTTT. This gives the protein CASSLGPRDTQYF. This sequence joins TRBV7-2 and TRBJ2-3, with D hard to call. V dropped 1 base and J dropped 6 bases, with 8 bases sitting between them. In germline, CDR1 is SGHTA, CDR2 FQGNSA. The CDR3 runs 13 residues.

The chain is built from TRBV4-3 and TRBJ1-1; no clear D gene. This CDR3 is 12 amino acids long. Germline CDR1 is LGHNA and CDR2 is YSLEER. V was clipped by 1 base and J by 5 bases, with 5 bases between them. Written as DNA, the CDR3 is TGCGCCAGCAGCCAAGGTACGACTGAAGCTTTCTTT. Translation gives CASSQGTTEAFF.

This clonotype was observed at least ten times. The chain recombines TRBV4-1 with TRBJ2-1; 10 positions agree with TRBD2. The CDR3 runs 15 residues. Unmatched junction bases numbered 7, after V lost 3 bases and J lost 8 bases. Germline CDR1 MGHRA, CDR2 YSYEKL. CDR3 sequence reads: CASSQSGGAVDEQFF. The CDR3, as DNA: TGCGCCAGCAGCCAGAGCGGGGGGGCCGTTGATGAGCAGTTCTTC.

This clonotype was recorded many times. This chain links TRBV5-5 with TRBJ1-1; D is perhaps TRBD1 (5 bases). In germline, CDR1 is SGHKS, CDR2 YYEKEE (reference sequence). The length of the CDR3 is 15 residues. V lost 3 bases to trimming and J lost 1 base, with 13 bases between them. As DNA, the CDR3 is TGTGCCAGCAGCTGGGGACCATGGGGGAACACTGAAGCTTTCTTT. Amino acid sequence: CASSWGPWGNTEAFF.

The V gene is TRBV29-1, the J gene TRBJ1-4; 10 bases are shared with TRBD1. This CDR3 is built from 14 residues. V gave up 2 bases and J gave up 8 bases; unmatched junction bases: 5. Germline V gene data show CDR1 as SQVTM and CDR2 as ANQGSEA. CDR3 coding DNA: TGCAGCGTTGAACCGGGGACAGGGGTGGAAAAACTGTTTTTT. Protein sequence: CSVEPGTGVEKLFF.

This clonotype was observed a few times. V usage is TRBV20-1 and J usage is TRBJ2-6; D unclear. The CDR3 sequence is 11 residues long. CDR1 DFQATT and CDR2 SNEGSKA come from the germline V gene (reference sequence). V lost 6 bases to trimming and J lost 3 bases, with 3 bases between them. The CDR3 protein is CSADGANVLTF. The CDR3 nucleotides are TGCAGTGCCGATGGGGCCAACGTCCTGACTTTC.

This clonotype has just a few counts. The chain couples TRBV11-2 to TRBJ2-1; 8 bases fit TRBD2. CDR3 size: 14 residues. Germline trimming cut 8 bases from V and 3 bases from J; bases unmatched to any gene: 6. Germline assignment: CDR1 SGHAT and CDR2 FQNNGV. DNA for the CDR3: TGTGCCAGCCGAGCCGGGACTAGCTACAATGAGCAGTTCTTC. Its translation: CASRAGTSYNEQFF.

This clonotype was recorded a few times. The chain joins TRBV12-5 to TRBJ2-3, with no clear D. The CDR3 consists of 15 residues. V was clipped by 0 bases and J by 5 bases, with 12 bases between them. The germline V gene has CDR1 LGHNT and CDR2 FRNRAP. The CDR3 sequence: CASGLVPDVGDTQYF. As DNA, the CDR3 is TGTGCTAGTGGTTTGGTACCGGACGTTGGAGATACGCAGTATTTT. The whole variable domain, filled in from reference TRBV12-5 and TRBJ2-3, reads DARVTQTPRHKVTEMGQEVTMRCQPILGHNTVFWYRQTMMQGLELLAYFRNRAPLDDSGMPKDRFSAEMPDATLATLKIQPSEPRDSAVYFCASGLVPDVGDTQYFGPGTRLTVL.

This clonotype came up many times. The V gene is TRBV3-1, the J gene TRBJ1-2; D unresolved. CDR3 size: 15 residues. Trimming removed 0 bases at V and 0 bases at J, with 8 bases between. Germline V gene lookup returns CDR1 LGHDT and CDR2 YNNKEL (reference sequence). The CDR3: CASSQDRWANYGYTF. The CDR3, as DNA: TGTGCCAGCAGCCAAGACAGGTGGGCTAACTATGGCTACACCTTC.

This clonotype has a count of ten or more. The chain uses TRBV5-8 and TRBJ1-5; D may be TRBD1 (5 bases). Trimming removed 2 bases from V and 1 base from J, with 10 bases in between. The CDR3 extends over 15 amino acids. CDR1 is SGHTS, CDR2 YDEGEE, per germline. CDR3 in DNA: TGTGCCAGCAGCTTCTGGGGGGAAAGCAATCAGCCCCAGCATTTT. It specifies CASSFWGESNQPQHF.

This clonotype appeared many times. This chain links TRBV7-9 with TRBJ1-1; D remains ambiguous. Trimming took off 1 base at V and 0 bases at J, with 9 bases between the two ends. CDR1 SEHNR and CDR2 FQNEAQ come from the germline V gene (reference sequence). The CDR3 covers 15 residues. CDR3 loop: CASSLGMSLNTEAFF. The CDR3 nucleotides are TGTGCCAGCAGCTTAGGAATGTCTTTGAACACTGAAGCTTTCTTT.